This T cell receptor (beta chain) was recovered during a study of blood T cell repertoires in COVID-19. Study at large: Whether acute or convalescent, the COVID-19 samples came from the United States, Italy and Spain.

This clone was seen just once. Only in-frame clones appear in the TCRdb table, and some are missing; sequencing was by immunoSEQ multiplex PCR. The sample shows some 140,000 clones, 88% of them seen only once. The V and J ends lost 2 bases and 3 bases, in that order; junction bases with no gene match: 8. This CDR3 has 17 amino acids. The V gene's germline CDR1 is SGHAT and CDR2 FQNNGV. The sample was peripheral blood. The chain recombines TRBV11-2 with TRBJ1-3; 9 nucleotides align to TRBD1. The receptor's source is a man aged 65 to 79 with active COVID-19. The CDR3 bases are TGTGCCAGCAGCTTACGGCCGGGACAGGGAGGTGGAAACACCATATATTTT. Translated, it gives CASSLRPGQGGGNTIYF.